The 30 T cell receptor beta chains given below trace back to one sample, sequenced in a study of T cell repertoires in cytomegalovirus infection (dated by TCRdb to about 2019). Sequencing relied on an Illumina HiSeq 1500. TCRdb reran the public reads through fastp at Q25 and MiXCR, keeping productive beta chains. Rows are combined by CDR3 protein, so each entry shows the most common genes and DNA. The sample records approximately 150,000 distinct CDR3 sequences, 5.5% to 7% of which are singletons. The biggest ten clones account for 18% of the sample. Material: PBMCs. These receptors all come from a human donor in good health (CMV status not recorded). Some clones in this sample may be carry-over from other donors' samples.

In this sample, this clonotype turned up many times. The V gene is TRBV6-6, the J gene TRBJ2-5; D perhaps matches TRBD1 (7 bases). Germline CDR1 is MNHNY and CDR2 is SVGAGI (reference sequence). Trimming removed 6 bases at V and 9 bases at J, with 26 bases between. The CDR3 is 16 amino acids. CDR3: CASRGYTGTTRGAQYF. For the CDR3, the DNA is TGTGCCAGCAGGGGATATACAGGAACAACCAGGGGGGCCCAGTACTTC.

This clonotype was recorded many times. This chain joins TRBV14 and TRBJ2-1, with a weak D call TRBD1 (6 bases). The V and J ends lost 6 bases and 3 bases respectively, with 15 bases between them. Germline V gene sequence: CDR1 SGHDN, CDR2 FVKESK. The CDR3 sequence is 15 residues long. The CDR3 DNA follows: TGTGCCAGCAGTCAACAGGGTTGGAACTACAATGAGCAGTTCTTC. Translated, it gives CASSQQGWNYNEQFF.

The genes are TRBV29-1 and TRBJ2-6, with D tentatively TRBD2 (6 bases). The germline V gene encodes CDR1 SQVTM and CDR2 ANQGSEA. The CDR3 totals 15 residues. Between the trimmed V and J ends, which lost 7 bases and 0 bases, there was a span of 13 bases. CDR3 residues: CSAEGFCSGANVLTF. For the CDR3, the DNA is TGCAGCGCGGAGGGGTTTTGCTCTGGGGCCAACGTCCTGACTTTC.

This clonotype was seen more than once but under ten times. The chain joins TRBV2 to TRBJ1-5; D remains ambiguous. Trimming left V 6 bases short and J 0 bases short, with 3 bases between. The CDR3 is made up of 12 amino acids. Germline loops: CDR1 SNHLY, CDR2 FYNNEI. The CDR3 is CASRNSNQPQHF. CDR3 DNA: TGTGCCAGCAGGAATAGCAATCAGCCCCAGCATTTT.

This clonotype has at least ten counts. CDR3 coding DNA: TGTGCCACTCGGACTAGCGGGATTGCGCAGTATTTT. Its translation: CATRTSGIAQYF. This chain links TRBV2 with TRBJ2-3; TRBD2 aligns across 12 bases. Germline V gene data show CDR1 as SNHLY and CDR2 as FYNNEI. V was clipped by 10 bases and J by 10 bases; unmatched bases: 6. CDR3 size: 12 residues. Filled out from reference TRBV2 and TRBJ2-3, the complete variable domain reads EPEVTQTPSHQVTQMGQEVILRCVPISNHLYFYWYRQILGQKVEFLVSFYNNEISEKSEIFDDQFSVERPDGSNFTLKIRSTKLEDSAMYFCATRTSGIAQYFGPGTRLTVL.

This clonotype was recorded at least ten times. The chain combines TRBV24-1 with TRBJ1-1; D is unclear. CDR1 is KGHDR and CDR2 is SFDVKD in the germline V gene. The CDR3 sequence is 14 residues long. The V end was cut by 7 bases, the J end by 0 bases, with 11 bases between. The CDR3: CATRKAGMNTEAFF. CDR3 bases: TGTGCCACCAGGAAGGCGGGGATGAACACTGAAGCTTTCTTT.

The chain couples TRBV7-2 to TRBJ2-7; the D is unclear. This CDR3 comprises 11 residues. With 1 base removed from V and 9 bases from J, the gap between germline ends came to 7 bases. Germline V gene sequence: CDR1 SGHTA, CDR2 FQGNSA. The CDR3 protein is CASSLEGGQYF. Written as DNA, the CDR3 is TGTGCCAGCAGCTTAGAGGGTGGGCAGTACTTC.

This clonotype has ten or more counts. This chain uses TRBV12-5 with TRBJ1-2, with D hard to call. This CDR3 has 16 residues. The V and J ends lost 1 base and 4 bases respectively, with 16 bases between them. CDR1 is LGHNT and CDR2 is FRNRAP in the germline V gene. DNA for the CDR3: TGTGCTAGTGGTTTGGCCAAGGCGGGGTTCATCTATGGCTACACCTTC. This sequence encodes CASGLAKAGFIYGYTF.

The rearrangement joins TRBV12-3 or TRBV12-4 to TRBJ1-1; D call uncertain. The V end was cut by 5 bases, the J end by 7 bases, with 11 bases between. This CDR3 has 12 residues. The CDR3 coding sequence is TGTGCCAGCAGTGCCCCTCTTGGTGAAGCTTTCTTT. This sequence encodes CASSAPLGEAFF.

This clonotype was picked up a small number of times. The V gene is TRBV2, the J gene TRBJ2-4, with D unresolved. CDR1 is SNHLY, CDR2 FYNNEI, per germline. This CDR3 is built from 14 residues. V was trimmed by 4 bases and J by 4 bases, leaving 11 bases between them. The CDR3 DNA is TGTGCCAGCAGTGTGGGCCCAGCAAAAAACATTCAGTACTTC. It encodes CASSVGPAKNIQYF.

This clonotype was detected only a few times. The gene calls are TRBV2 and TRBJ1-5; tentatively, D is TRBD1 (6 bases). Germline V gene sequence: CDR1 SNHLY, CDR2 FYNNEI. The CDR3 consists of 16 residues. Trimming took 5 bases from V and 0 from J, leaving 14 bases between them. The CDR3 nucleotides are TGTGCCAGCAGTTTAAGGACAGTTCATAGCAATCAGCCCCAGCATTTT. As protein: CASSLRTVHSNQPQHF.

This chain links TRBV20-1 with TRBJ1-1; D is possibly TRBD1 (6 bases). Germline V gene data show CDR1 as DFQATT and CDR2 as SNEGSKA (reference sequence). The CDR3 loop spans 13 amino acids. Trimming took 3 bases from V and 11 from J, leaving 19 bases between them. CDR3 sequence (DNA): TGCAGTGCTAGTAACGGGGGCCTTAAGCATGCTTTCTTT. Translation gives CSASNGGLKHAFF.

This clonotype was recorded many times. V and J are TRBV7-2 and TRBJ1-6; the D gene is possibly TRBD1 (6 bases). There are 16 residues in the CDR3. V dropped 6 bases and J dropped 3 bases, with 15 bases sitting between them. CDR1 is SGHTA, CDR2 FQGNSA, per germline. This chain's CDR3 is CASSLGGDGYNSPLHF. The DNA for the CDR3 is TGTGCCAGCAGTCTAGGGGGGGACGGCTATAATTCACCCCTCCACTTT. The full variable domain, in which reference TRBV7-2 and TRBJ1-6 provide the parts outside the CDR3, is GAGVSQSPSNKVTEKGKDVELRCDPISGHTALYWYRQSLGQGLEFLIYFQGNSAPDKSGLPSDRFSAERTGGSVSTLTIQRTQQEDSAVYLCASSLGGDGYNSPLHFGNGTRLTVT.

The chain links TRBV4-2 to TRBJ2-3, with D possibly being TRBD2 (6 bases). The V end lost 0 bases, the J end lost 14 bases, and 15 bases lay between the germline ends. Per germline, CDR1 LGHNA and CDR2 YNFKEQ. CDR3 length: 13 residues. The CDR3 coding sequence is TGTGCCAGCAGCCAAGATTGGCCGGGGGTGGGGTATTTT. This gives the protein CASSQDWPGVGYF.

This clonotype occurred many times. This chain joins TRBV11-2 and TRBJ2-7; no clear D. Germline-derived CDR1 and CDR2 are SGHAT and FQNNGV. The CDR3 is 16 amino acids. V was shortened by 5 bases and J by 1 base, with 18 bases between the two germline ends. The CDR3 coding sequence is TGTGCCAGCAGCCCACCGCTTAGGACGAGGTCCTACGAGCAGTACTTC. Its translation: CASSPPLRTRSYEQYF. Full variable domain (missing parts from reference TRBV11-2 and TRBJ2-7): EAGVAQSPRYKIIEKRQSVAFWCNPISGHATLYWYQQILGQGPKLLIQFQNNGVVDDSQLPKDRFSAERLKGVDSTLKIQPAKLEDSAVYLCASSPPLRTRSYEQYFGPGTRLTVT.

This clonotype was found many times. This sequence joins TRBV7-2 and TRBJ1-3; D is ambiguous. Deletions cut 2 bases from V and 1 base from J, with 6 bases between. CDR3 length: 14 amino acids. The germline V gene has CDR1 SGHTA and CDR2 FQGNSA. DNA of the CDR3: TGTGCCAGCAGCTTAAAGATGTCTGGAAACACCATATATTTT. Encoded protein: CASSLKMSGNTIYF.

The chain couples TRBV15 to TRBJ2-1; 8 bases agree with TRBD2. This CDR3 contains 12 residues. CDR1 and CDR2 (germline): LNHNV, YYDKDF (reference sequence). V lost 8 bases to trimming and J lost 4 bases; unmatched junction nucleotides: 1. The CDR3 DNA follows: TGTGCCACCCGGGAGGGATACAATGAGCAGTTCTTC. This gives the protein CATREGYNEQFF.

This clonotype was counted many times. The chain combines TRBV7-3 with TRBJ1-1; 7 bases map to TRBD1. Germline V gives CDR1 SGHTA, CDR2 FQGTGA. The CDR3 length is 13 residues. V was pared by 3 bases and J by 5 bases, with 3 bases of the junction left unmatched. The CDR3 bases are TGTGCCAGCAGCTTCAGGGGGACGACTGAAGCTTTCTTT. As protein: CASSFRGTTEAFF. Complete variable domain (other parts from reference TRBV7-3 and TRBJ1-1): GAGVSQTPSNKVTEKGKYVELRCDPISGHTALYWYRQSLGQGPEFLIYFQGTGAADDSGLPNDRFFAVRPEGSVSTLKIQRTERGDSAVYLCASSFRGTTEAFFGQGTRLTVV.

A few counts support this clonotype. The chain joins TRBV2 to TRBJ2-5; D remains ambiguous. The CDR3 loop spans 11 amino acids. Trimming cost V 7 bases and J 5 bases, with 8 bases left between them. Per germline, CDR1 SNHLY and CDR2 FYNNEI. In nucleotides, the CDR3 is TGTGCCAGCAACAAAAGGGAGACCCAGTACTTC. Translating gives CASNKRETQYF.

Remarks on this clonotype: An end of the junction does not agree with germline; a read error may underlie this. The rearrangement joins TRBV7-2 to TRBJ1-2, with 9 nucleotides matching TRBD1. The germline gives CDR1 SGHTA, CDR2 FQGNSA. The CDR3 contains 16 residues. This chain's CDR3 is CASRLNPSRTGDGDTF. CDR3 in DNA: TGTGCCAGCAGACTCAATCCGTCGAGGACAGGGGATGGCGACACCTTC.

The rearrangement uses TRBV12-3 or TRBV12-4 and TRBJ2-5; maybe TRBD1 (5 bases). V lost 4 bases and J 5 bases, leaving 14 bases between the germline ends. This CDR3 spans 14 amino acids. CDR3 nucleotide sequence: TGTGCCAGCAGTTCACGACAGACTTGGGAGACCCAGTACTTC. Translation gives CASSSRQTWETQYF.

This clonotype was recorded at least ten times. The rearrangement joins TRBV19 to TRBJ2-1, with TRBD2 matching 9 bases. Germline values: CDR1 LNHDA, CDR2 SQIVND (reference sequence). Trimming removed 7 bases from V and 7 bases from J; junction bases left unmatched: 8. This CDR3 has 14 amino acids. The CDR3 DNA reads TGTGCCAGTAAAGCGGGGGGCCTTCAGAATGAGCAGTTCTTC. Translation: CASKAGGLQNEQFF.

This clonotype occurred many times. The rearrangement uses TRBV2 and TRBJ1-5; D may be TRBD1 (5 bases). The germline gives CDR1 SNHLY, CDR2 FYNNEI. The V gene lost 6 bases and the J gene lost 0 bases, with 12 bases spanning the gap. The length of the CDR3 is 15 residues. In DNA, the CDR3 is TGTGCCAGCAGCCGGGACTCCTTTAGCAATCAGCCCCAGCATTTT. This encodes CASSRDSFSNQPQHF.

This clonotype has ten or more counts. V and J are TRBV20-1 and TRBJ2-2, with TRBD1 identical over 8 bases. The CDR3 sequence is 16 residues long. The V gene's germline CDR1 is DFQATT and CDR2 SNEGSKA (reference sequence). V lost 0 bases, J lost 9 bases, and 12 bases stayed unmatched. The CDR3 region is CSARDGQGAIRRELFF. In nucleotides, the CDR3 is TGCAGTGCTAGAGATGGGCAGGGGGCGATTAGACGGGAGCTGTTTTTT.

The CDR3 region is CSVPDGSGANVLTF. Here the CDR3 DNA reads TGCAGCGTGCCGGACGGTTCTGGGGCCAACGTCCTGACTTTC. V and J are TRBV29-1 and TRBJ2-6; D unclear. Germline assignment: CDR1 SQVTM and CDR2 ANQGSEA. V was pared by 6 bases and J by 1 base, with 10 bases between. This CDR3 has 14 amino acids.

This clonotype was seen at least ten times. The V gene is TRBV7-2, the J gene TRBJ2-3, with 7 bases fitting TRBD1. CDR3 length equals 16 residues. Germline assignment: CDR1 SGHTA and CDR2 FQGNSA. V shed 3 bases and J 0 bases; nucleotides not matched to a gene: 6. CDR3 loop: CASSLGQSPSTDTQYF. The CDR3 nucleotides are TGTGCCAGCAGCTTGGGACAGAGCCCTAGCACAGATACGCAGTATTTT.

This clonotype has a count of ten or more. This chain connects TRBV19 to TRBJ2-2, with D perhaps being TRBD1 or TRBD2 (6 bases each). This CDR3 has 14 amino acids. Germline CDR1 is LNHDA and CDR2 is SQIVND (reference sequence). The V end was cut by 6 bases, the J end by 4 bases, with 12 bases between. The CDR3 reads CASRMKGGTGELFF. CDR3 sequence (DNA): TGTGCCAGTAGAATGAAGGGGGGCACCGGGGAGCTGTTTTTT.

This clonotype occurred a few times. This chain links TRBV27 with TRBJ1-5; 7 nucleotides align to TRBD1. Trimming removed 5 bases from V and 6 bases from J; junction bases left unmatched: 10. The CDR3 is made up of 15 amino acids. The V gene's germline CDR1 is MNHEY and CDR2 SMNVEV (reference sequence). This chain's CDR3 is CASSRQGGVVQPQHF. In DNA form, the CDR3 reads TGTGCCAGCAGTAGACAGGGTGGTGTAGTTCAGCCCCAGCATTTT.

This clonotype was found many times. Here the CDR3 reads CASSLVRGNQPQHF. CDR3 in DNA: TGTGCCAGCAGTTTGGTTCGGGGCAATCAGCCCCAGCATTTT. The chain recombines TRBV28 with TRBJ1-5; D is uncertain. Germline loops: CDR1 MDHEN, CDR2 SYDVKM. This CDR3 spans 14 amino acids. The germline V and J ends were trimmed by 3 bases and 2 bases, with 8 bases remaining between them.

This clonotype was found many times. This chain uses TRBV7-2 with TRBJ1-1; the match to TRBD1 covers 8 bases. Germline V gene lookup returns CDR1 SGHTA and CDR2 FQGNSA. V lost 3 bases and J lost 5; bases outside the gene matches: 5. The CDR3 runs to 14 residues. CDR3 residues: CASSFPRQGTEAFF. The CDR3 DNA follows: TGTGCCAGCAGCTTCCCTAGACAGGGGACTGAAGCTTTCTTT.